The 29 T cell receptor beta chains listed next were all sequenced from one sample in a study of neoadjuvant anti-PD-1 for oral cavity cancer. Clones were sequenced by immunoSEQ multiplex PCR, and TCRdb holds only the in-frame ones, with some missing. The sample yields around 14,000 clones, approximately 70% seen once. Sequenced material: PBMCs, taken before nivolumab (anti-PD-1) treatment. Every receptor here comes from a person between 40 and 80 years old with oral cavity squamous cell carcinoma.

This clone was recorded once. The CDR3 DNA is TGTGCCAGCAGCTTGGGCGGACAAGCTGGAAACACCATATATTTT. Translated, it gives CASSLGGQAGNTIYF. The chain couples TRBV5-4 to TRBJ1-3, with a weak D call TRBD1 (5 bases). Germline V lookup: CDR1 SGHNT, CDR2 YYREEE (reference sequence). The CDR3 length is 15 residues. V lost 0 bases, J lost 2 bases, and 9 bases lay in between.

The chain employs TRBV10-1 and TRBJ2-1; TRBD2 is a possible D gene (6 bases). CDR3 length: 13 amino acids. Trimming shortened V by 6 bases and J by 9 bases, and 15 bases separated the two germline ends. Per germline, CDR1 WNHNN and CDR2 SYGVQD (reference sequence). The CDR3 spells CASRRDFTAEQFF. CDR3 sequence (DNA): TGCGCCAGCAGACGGGACTTCACGGCTGAGCAGTTCTTC.

This clone was seen a handful of times. The CDR3 bases are TGTGCCAGCAGTGACCACCGAGGGACGGGAACTGAAGCTTTCTTT. Its protein product is CASSDHRGTGTEAFF. The V gene is TRBV25-1, the J gene TRBJ1-1; maybe TRBD1 (5 bases). The CDR3 has 15 amino acids. Germline CDR1 is MGHDK and CDR2 is SYGVNS. Trimming stripped 3 bases from V and 5 bases from J, with 16 bases between.

This clone has only a few counts. The gene calls are TRBV7-9 and TRBJ1-1, with 9 bases identical to TRBD1. The junction had 16 bases not matched to a gene; V was cut back by 4 bases and J by 4 bases. Germline V lookup: CDR1 SEHNR, CDR2 FQNEAQ (reference sequence). The CDR3 contains 18 residues. CDR3 bases: TGTGCCAGCAGCTGGGGAACCGGGACAGGGTGGCGAAGCACTGAAGCTTTCTTT. Residues: CASSWGTGTGWRSTEAFF.

The V and J genes are TRBV7-3 and TRBJ2-3, with TRBD2 matching 8 bases. V lost 5 bases to trimming and J lost 5 bases; unmatched junction nucleotides: 9. The germline CDR1 and CDR2 sequences are SGHTA and FQGTGA. This CDR3 contains 15 residues. The chain's CDR3 is CASSLGGTRIDTQYF. CDR3 DNA: TGTGCCAGCAGCCTCGGCGGGACTAGAATAGATACGCAGTATTTT.

The chain links TRBV19 to TRBJ2-2; D uncertain. The ends were cut back, 6 bases at V and 9 bases at J, with 11 bases in the middle. CDR1 is LNHDA and CDR2 is SQIVND in the germline V gene (reference sequence). This CDR3 is 12 amino acids long. The CDR3: CASSQALRELFF. CDR3 coding DNA: TGTGCCAGTAGCCAGGCTCTTCGGGAGCTGTTTTTT.

This clone was counted a few times. V gene TRBV6-6 combines with J gene TRBJ2-1; unclear D gene. The germline V gene has CDR1 MNHNY and CDR2 SVGAGI (reference sequence). This CDR3 is built from 16 residues. V lost 0 bases and J lost 2, with 11 bases in between. CDR3 bases: TGTGCCAGCAGTTACTCGAGGCGGATTACCTACAATGAGCAGTTCTTC. Protein product: CASSYSRRITYNEQFF.

This clone came up a few times. J is TRBJ2-1 and V is TRBV19, with 9 positions matching TRBD2. The CDR3 runs 16 residues. Trimming cost V 4 bases and J 3 bases; bases outside gene matches: 7. Per the germline V gene, CDR1 is LNHDA and CDR2 is SQIVND (reference sequence). In DNA, the CDR3 is TGTGCCAGTAGTAGCCAGCGGGGGGCCTTCTACAATGAGCAGTTCTTC. Translated: CASSSQRGAFYNEQFF.

The chain joins TRBV11-3 to TRBJ2-2; 7 nucleotides align to TRBD1. The CDR3 consists of 17 residues. J was trimmed by 2 bases and V by 7 bases; bases with no gene match: 13. Germline V gene sequence: CDR1 SGHNT, CDR2 YENEEA. CDR3 sequence: CASTKAPGQPNTGELFF. Written as DNA, the CDR3 is TGTGCCAGCACGAAAGCACCGGGACAGCCTAACACCGGGGAGCTGTTTTTT.

The chain couples TRBV27 to TRBJ2-7; possible D gene TRBD2, 5 bases. The CDR3 length is 14 residues. With 5 bases removed from V and 7 bases from J, the gap between germline ends came to 18 bases. CDR1 is MNHEY and CDR2 is SMNVEV in the germline V gene (reference sequence). The CDR3 spells CASSASWRSREQYF. CDR3 bases: TGTGCCAGCAGTGCCTCCTGGAGGTCTCGGGAGCAGTACTTC.

The J gene is TRBJ2-7, the V gene TRBV2; 8 nucleotides align to TRBD2. Germline V gene data show CDR1 as SNHLY and CDR2 as FYNNEI. V lost 9 bases and J lost 6; bases outside the gene matches: 19. CDR3 size: 16 residues. The CDR3 spells CASTETWTSQSGEQYF. As DNA, the CDR3 is TGTGCCAGTACTGAAACTTGGACTAGCCAGAGCGGCGAGCAGTACTTC.

This clone appeared once. The CDR3 reads CASSAEDRSGNTIYF. For the CDR3, the DNA is TGTGCCAGCAGCGCCGAGGACAGGTCAGGAAACACCATATATTTT. V is TRBV9 and J is TRBJ1-3; 7 bases are a match to TRBD1. This CDR3 has 15 residues. Germline assignment: CDR1 SGDLS and CDR2 YYNGEE. Trimming removed 3 bases from V and 4 bases from J; junction bases left unmatched: 7.

This clone was found a few times. The chain employs TRBV2 and TRBJ2-5, with D possibly being TRBD1 (6 bases). The CDR3 totals 15 residues. CDR1 is SNHLY and CDR2 is FYNNEI in the germline V gene. Trimming shortened V by 3 bases and J by 7 bases, and 18 bases separated the two germline ends. CDR3 region: CASSDIKGEVATQYF. As DNA, the CDR3 is TGTGCCAGCAGTGATATAAAGGGGGAAGTGGCGACCCAGTACTTC. The entire variable domain, with the rest obtained from reference TRBV2 and TRBJ2-5, is as follows: EPEVTQTPSHQVTQMGQEVILRCVPISNHLYFYWYRQILGQKVEFLVSFYNNEISEKSEIFDDQFSVERPDGSNFTLKIRSTKLEDSAMYFCASSDIKGEVATQYFGPGTRLLVL.

Here the CDR3 reads CASSPGTAHRGQPQHF. The CDR3 DNA follows: TGTGCCAGCAGCCCCGGGACAGCCCATCGAGGTCAGCCCCAGCATTTT. The V call is TRBV27, the J call TRBJ1-5; 7 bases agree with TRBD1. The CDR3 is made up of 16 amino acids. V gave up 6 bases and J gave up 6 bases; unmatched junction bases: 14. Germline CDR1 reads MNHEY; CDR2 reads SMNVEV (reference sequence).

This clone was counted a single time. The chain combines TRBV7-3 with TRBJ1-5; D unclear. Germline V gene data show CDR1 as SGHTA and CDR2 as FQGTGA. This CDR3 region has 13 residues. V was clipped by 2 bases and J by 6 bases, with 8 bases between them. CDR3 residues: CASSLGSPQPQHF. The CDR3 nucleotides are TGTGCCAGCAGCTTAGGAAGCCCTCAGCCCCAGCATTTT.

This clone was seen more than once but under ten times. The rearrangement joins TRBV19 to TRBJ2-5, with D possibly being TRBD1 or TRBD2 (5 bases each). V dropped 1 base and J dropped 1 base, with 10 bases sitting between them. From germline, CDR1 is LNHDA and CDR2 SQIVND (reference sequence). The CDR3 covers 15 residues. The CDR3, as DNA: TGTGCCAGTAGTATAGGGGGGAGCCGCCAAGAGACCCAGTACTTC. Its translation is CASSIGGSRQETQYF.

DNA of the CDR3: TGTGCCAGCAGCGGGACACCATGGGGGAGTGACACTGAAGCTTTCTTT. Translated: CASSGTPWGSDTEAFF. The chain couples TRBV7-2 to TRBJ1-1, with a weak D call TRBD1 (6 bases). The germline V gene encodes CDR1 SGHTA and CDR2 FQGNSA. The CDR3 consists of 16 residues. The V gene lost 5 bases and the J gene lost 3 bases, with 19 bases spanning the gap.

This rearrangement joins TRBV28 to TRBJ2-7, with D perhaps matching TRBD2 (6 bases). V was shortened by 6 bases and J by 2 bases, with 14 bases between the two germline ends. The germline V gene encodes CDR1 MDHEN and CDR2 SYDVKM. The CDR3 contains 14 residues. This CDR3 is CASSLSGLTYEQYF. Here the CDR3 DNA reads TGTGCCAGCAGCCTTAGCGGTTTAACCTACGAGCAGTACTTC.

The genes are TRBV7-9 and TRBJ1-1; tentatively, D is TRBD1 (6 bases). Germline V gene data show CDR1 as SEHNR and CDR2 as FQNEAQ (reference sequence). This CDR3 region has 18 residues. Trimming pared 5 bases from V and 1 base from J, leaving 23 bases between. The CDR3 region has the DNA TGTGCCAGCAGCCAGAGCTACGGAGGGGGATTTGCGAACACTGAAGCTTTCTTT. It yields the protein CASSQSYGGGFANTEAFF. The full variable domain, rest sourced from reference TRBV7-9 and TRBJ1-1, is DTGVSQNPRHKITKRGQNVTFRCDPISEHNRLYWYRQTLGQGPEFLTYFQNEAQLEKSRLLSDRFSAERPKGSFSTLEIQRTEQGDSAMYLCASSQSYGGGFANTEAFFGQGTRLTVV.

This clone was seen once. This chain joins TRBV6-6 and TRBJ1-2, with D possibly being TRBD1 (6 bases). The germline gives CDR1 MNHNY, CDR2 SVGAGI (reference sequence). This CDR3 region has 15 residues. V was shortened by 2 bases and J by 7 bases, with 17 bases between the two germline ends. The chain's CDR3 is CASSYPQHRDAGYTF. The CDR3 nucleotides read TGTGCCAGCAGTTACCCGCAACACAGGGACGCTGGCTACACCTTC.

The rearrangement uses TRBV5-5 and TRBJ1-2; TRBD1 agrees at 7 bases. The CDR3 spans 14 residues. The V gene end was trimmed by 5 bases and the J gene end by 4 bases; junction bases not matched to a gene: 8. Germline-derived CDR1 and CDR2 are SGHKS and YYEKEE (reference sequence). The DNA for the CDR3 is TGTGCCAGCAGGTACATGGGACAGACCTATGGCTACACCTTC. Its protein product is CASRYMGQTYGYTF.

V and J are TRBV6-1 and TRBJ1-3, with a tentative D call TRBD1 (6 bases). V lost 6 bases to trimming and J lost 7 bases, with 10 bases between them. Germline assignment: CDR1 MNHNS and CDR2 SASEGT. This CDR3 comprises 12 residues. The CDR3, as DNA: TGTGCCAGCAGGGGGGGGCTGAACACCATATATTTT. It encodes CASRGGLNTIYF.

The V gene is TRBV2, the J gene TRBJ2-5, with D tentatively TRBD2 (6 bases). The germline gives CDR1 SNHLY, CDR2 FYNNEI. V lost 4 bases and J 5 bases, leaving 14 bases between the germline ends. CDR3 size: 14 residues. The CDR3: CASSVRGGVETQYF. As DNA, the CDR3 is TGTGCCAGCAGTGTAAGGGGCGGGGTTGAGACCCAGTACTTC.

In its sample, this clone was seen a few times. The chain links TRBV6-5 to TRBJ1-1; possible D gene TRBD1, 6 bases. The CDR3 sequence is 14 residues long. Trimming took off 1 base at V and 6 bases at J, with 12 bases between the two ends. The V gene's germline CDR1 is MNHEY and CDR2 SVGAGI. The DNA for the CDR3 is TGTGCCAGCAGTTACTGGGGGCGGTTATCTGAAGCTTTCTTT. Encoded protein: CASSYWGRLSEAFF.

This rearrangement joins TRBV5-1 to TRBJ2-5; D tentatively fits TRBD1 or TRBD2 (5 bases each). Trimming took off 7 bases at V and 5 bases at J, with 9 bases between the two ends. There are 11 residues in the CDR3. Germline V CDR1 and CDR2: SGHRS, YFSETQ. The CDR3 protein is CASGWGETQYF. The DNA for the CDR3 is TGCGCCAGCGGTTGGGGGGAGACCCAGTACTTC.

The J gene is TRBJ1-5, the V gene TRBV13; D gene unclear. V was shortened by 0 bases and J by 5 bases, with 11 bases between the two germline ends. Germline CDR1 and CDR2: PRHDT and FYEKMQ (reference sequence). This CDR3 comprises 15 residues. CDR3 sequence reads: CASSLGIRGDQPQHF. In nucleotides, the CDR3 is TGTGCCAGCAGCTTAGGGATACGGGGAGATCAGCCCCAGCATTTT. The whole variable domain, filled in from reference TRBV13 and TRBJ1-5, reads AAGVIQSPRHLIKEKRETATLKCYPIPRHDTVYWYQQGPGQDPQFLISFYEKMQSDKGSIPDRFSAQQFSDYHSELNMSSLELGDSALYFCASSLGIRGDQPQHFGDGTRLSIL.

This chain connects TRBV6-1 to TRBJ1-4; D is unresolved. The ends were cut back, 3 bases at V and 8 bases at J, with 13 bases in the middle. The CDR3 loop spans 14 amino acids. Germline-derived CDR1 and CDR2 are MNHNS and SASEGT. The CDR3 protein is CASSEAVATEKLFF. The CDR3 coding sequence is TGTGCCAGCAGTGAGGCTGTCGCAACGGAAAAACTGTTTTTT.

This clone was counted between two and nine times. V is TRBV10-3 and J is TRBJ1-1; 9 positions agree with TRBD1. Germline-derived CDR1 and CDR2 are ENHRY and SYGVKD. V was pared by 4 bases and J by 4 bases, with 1 base of the junction left unmatched. The CDR3 covers 13 residues. This chain's CDR3 is CAISGGQGTEAFF. CDR3 DNA sequence: TGTGCCATCAGTGGGGGACAGGGCACTGAAGCTTTCTTT.

The CDR3 reads CASSRTGDPLIYGYTF. CDR3 nucleotides: TGTGCCAGCAGCAGGACAGGTGATCCCCTGATCTATGGCTACACCTTC. The chain couples TRBV11-2 to TRBJ1-2; 7 bases agree with TRBD1. Germline CDR1 and CDR2: SGHAT and FQNNGV. CDR3 length equals 16 residues. V was clipped by 5 bases and J by 4 bases; unmatched bases: 13.